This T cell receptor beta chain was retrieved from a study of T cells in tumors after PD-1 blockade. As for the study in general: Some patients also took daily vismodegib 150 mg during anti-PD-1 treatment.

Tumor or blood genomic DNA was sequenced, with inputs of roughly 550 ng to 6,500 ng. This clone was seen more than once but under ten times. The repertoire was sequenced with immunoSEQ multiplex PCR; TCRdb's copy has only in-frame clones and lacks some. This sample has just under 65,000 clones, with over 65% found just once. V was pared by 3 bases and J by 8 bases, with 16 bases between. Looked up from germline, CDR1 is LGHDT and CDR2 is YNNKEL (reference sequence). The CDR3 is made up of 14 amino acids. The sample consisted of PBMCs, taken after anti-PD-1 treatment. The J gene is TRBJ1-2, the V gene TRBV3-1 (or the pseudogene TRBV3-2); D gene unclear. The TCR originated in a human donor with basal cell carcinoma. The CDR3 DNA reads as TGTGCCAGCAGCCAGGGTTATACGTTCGAGGGCTACACCTTC. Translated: CASSQGYTFEGYTF.